This T cell receptor (beta chain) is drawn from a study of cytomegalovirus exposure and HLA in healthy donors. V gave up 1 base and J gave up 3 bases, with 13 bases separating them. The CDR3 has 15 amino acids. Germline values: CDR1 MNHEY, CDR2 SMNVEV (reference sequence). Regarding this clone: What it binds is not known.

PCR used 60 Vbeta primers and 13 Jbeta primers. Data came from immunoSEQ multiplex PCR; TCRdb stores just in-frame clones and leaves some out. The top ten hold more than 1.4% of the sample, which has approximately 130,000 clones, about 80% seen once. Broader study findings: DRB1 showed the most TCR associations and HLA-C the fewest in a later analysis, as rates varied by HLA locus.

This sequence joins TRBV27 and TRBJ2-7, with a tentative D call TRBD1 (6 bases). The sample taken for sequencing was PBMCs. This clonotype originated in a woman between 18 and 29 years old in good health and CMV-seronegative. Here the CDR3 reads CASSLYGTTGYEQYF. As DNA, the CDR3 is TGTGCCAGCAGTTTATACGGGACAACTGGCTACGAGCAGTACTTC.